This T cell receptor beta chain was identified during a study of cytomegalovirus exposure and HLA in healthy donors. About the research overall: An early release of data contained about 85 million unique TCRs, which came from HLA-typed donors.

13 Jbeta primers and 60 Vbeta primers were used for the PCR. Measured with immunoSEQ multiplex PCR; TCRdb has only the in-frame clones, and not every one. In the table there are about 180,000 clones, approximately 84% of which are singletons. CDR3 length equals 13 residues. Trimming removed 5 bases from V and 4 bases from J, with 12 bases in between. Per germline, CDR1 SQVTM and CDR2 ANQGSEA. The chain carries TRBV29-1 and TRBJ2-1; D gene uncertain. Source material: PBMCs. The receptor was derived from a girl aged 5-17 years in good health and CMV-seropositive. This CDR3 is CSVCFLEYNEQFF. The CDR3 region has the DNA TGCAGCGTTTGTTTTCTCGAGTACAATGAGCAGTTCTTC.